This is a list of T cell receptor beta chains from one sample in a study of blood T cells in healthy people across ages. From the 5' RACE reads, TCRdb called clonotypes with MiXCR, one entry per CDR3 protein. Here the sample spans roughly 1.5 million distinct CDR3 sequences, about 45% being singletons. Sequences were obtained from blood. These receptors all come from a woman aged 18-35 years in good health. The CDR3 runs from the conserved cysteine through the conserved F or W. Each record gives: V gene, clone size, CDR3 length, J gene, D gene, CDR3 protein, CDR3 DNA. The D gene is left open where the match is weak. Not all rows give a size; the values are once, few, many and, for expanded clones, a class.

TRBV13,NA,17,TRBJ1-1,NA,CASSSTGLFTLNTEAFF,TGTGCCAGCAGCTCCACAGGTTTATTCACACTCAACACTGAAGCTTTCTTT
TRBV20-1,few,16,TRBJ2-1,NA,CSAEPPTGGVYNEQFF,TGCAGTGCGGAACCCCCAACAGGGGGGGTCTACAATGAGCAGTTCTTC
TRBV10-3,NA,14,TRBJ2-7,NA,CAISEVGFSYEQYF,TGTGCCATCAGTGAGGTAGGGTTCTCCTACGAGCAGTACTTC
TRBV11-2,few,17,TRBJ2-5,TRBD2,CASSSGTSRGGEETQYF,TGTGCCAGCAGCTCCGGGACTAGCAGGGGGGGGGAGGAGACCCAGTACTTC
TRBV20-1,few,13,TRBJ2-1,NA,CSASWYQNNEQFF,TGCAGTGCTAGTTGGTATCAGAACAATGAGCAGTTCTTC
TRBV6-2/TRBV6-3,few,16,TRBJ2-4,TRBD1,CASSYSSQGTPNIQYF,TGTGCCAGCAGTTACTCGTCACAGGGGACACCCAACATTCAGTACTTC
TRBV4-2,NA,13,TRBJ1-2,NA,CASALSTIGGYTF,TGTGCCAGCGCCTTGTCCACGATTGGTGGCTACACCTTC
TRBV6-5,few,14,TRBJ2-1,TRBD2,CASSGGNSYNEQFF,TGTGCCAGCAGCGGGGGGAACTCCTACAATGAGCAGTTCTTC
TRBV4-3,many,17,TRBJ2-3,TRBD1,CASSQERDDTGGDTQYF,TGCGCCAGCAGCCAAGAACGGGACGACACAGGGGGCGATACGCAGTATTTT
TRBV2,NA,15,TRBJ1-5,NA,CASSRQDNGNQPQHF,TGTGCCAGCAGTCGACAGGATAATGGCAATCAGCCCCAGCATTTT
TRBV28,few,16,TRBJ2-5,TRBD2,CASSSAGLAAKRTQYF,TGTGCCAGCAGTTCCGCCGGACTAGCGGCTAAGAGAACCCAGTACTTC
TRBV6-6,NA,15,TRBJ1-2,TRBD1,CASSHKGARSYGYTF,TGTGCCAGCAGTCACAAGGGGGCAAGGAGCTATGGCTACACCTTC
TRBV5-1,few,14,TRBJ2-3,NA,CASSLARGEDTQYF,TGCGCCAGCAGCTTGGCCCGGGGCGAGGATACGCAGTATTTT
TRBV29-1,NA,14,TRBJ2-1,TRBD2,CSVEGLASKETQFF,TGCAGCGTTGAAGGACTAGCGTCGAAAGAGACCCAGTTCTTC
TRBV11-2,NA,14,TRBJ2-5,TRBD1,CASTTGVTEETQYF,TGTGCCAGCACCACAGGGGTTACGGAAGAGACCCAGTACTTC
TRBV18,few,13,TRBJ2-3,NA,CASSDIVTDTQYF,TGTGCCAGCTCAGATATAGTAACAGATACGCAGTATTTT
TRBV9,NA,15,TRBJ2-3,TRBD2,CASSAVLAGVDTQYF,TGTGCCAGCAGCGCCGTACTAGCGGGAGTTGATACGCAGTATTTT
TRBV11-2,NA,14,TRBJ1-2,NA,CASSLFGEPDGYTF,TGTGCCAGCAGCTTATTCGGGGAACCGGATGGCTACACCTTC
TRBV20-1,NA,18,TRBJ2-7,TRBD1,CSAREGGAGGYSSYEQYF,TGCAGTGCTAGAGAAGGGGGCGCGGGCGGGTATAGCTCCTACGAGCAGTACTTC
TRBV4-1,NA,17,TRBJ2-1,NA,CASSHPYRVGSYNEQFF,TGCGCCAGCAGCCATCCCTACAGGGTAGGGTCCTACAATGAGCAGTTCTTC
TRBV7-2,NA,13,TRBJ2-1,NA,CASSLAIYNEQFF,TGTGCCAGCAGCTTAGCCATTTACAATGAGCAGTTCTTC
TRBV5-5,NA,15,TRBJ2-7,NA,CTSSPDRLNSYEQYF,TGTACCAGCAGCCCTGACAGACTAAACTCCTACGAGCAGTACTTC
TRBV4-1,NA,15,TRBJ1-5,NA,CASSPHLSSNQPQHF,TGCGCCAGCAGCCCCCACCTATCTAGCAATCAGCCCCAGCATTTT
TRBV7-3,NA,17,TRBJ2-3,TRBD2,CTSSSIGLAGGREAQYF,TGTACCAGCAGCTCGATCGGACTAGCGGGAGGGCGGGAGGCGCAGTATTTT
TRBV20-1,NA,13,TRBJ2-7,NA,CSARKGSPSQQYF,TGCAGTGCTAGAAAGGGTAGTCCCTCCCAGCAGTACTTC
TRBV2,NA,13,TRBJ1-2,NA,CASSEFGDYGYTF,TGTGCCAGCAGTGAATTTGGGGACTATGGCTACACCTTC
TRBV2,NA,12,TRBJ2-7,NA,CASRVRLGEQYF,TGTGCCAGCAGGGTTCGGCTGGGCGAGCAGTACTTC
TRBV12-3/TRBV12-4,few,15,TRBJ1-5,NA,CASGLGTGINQPQHF,TGTGCCAGCGGACTGGGCACGGGGATCAATCAGCCCCAGCATTTT
TRBV12-3/TRBV12-4,few,13,TRBJ1-5,TRBD1,CASTPDRDQPQHF,TGTGCCAGCACCCCGGACAGGGACCAGCCCCAGCATTTT
TRBV7-7,NA,15,TRBJ2-1,TRBD2,CASSRAGGLQETQFF,TGTGCTAGCAGCCGAGCGGGAGGGCTTCAAGAGACCCAGTTCTTC
TRBV7-9,NA,15,TRBJ2-3,TRBD1,CASSAQGVGTDTQYF,TGTGCCAGCAGCGCGCAGGGGGTAGGCACAGATACGCAGTATTTT
TRBV19,NA,15,TRBJ2-1,TRBD2,CASSPGTSALNEQFF,TGTGCCAGTAGTCCCGGGACTAGCGCCTTAAATGAGCAGTTCTTC
TRBV29-1,many,12,TRBJ2-5,NA,CSVDGSQETQYF,TGCAGCGTTGATGGGAGCCAAGAGACCCAGTACTTC
TRBV7-2,NA,14,TRBJ2-7,NA,CASSLITSSYEQYF,TGTGCCAGCAGCTTGATAACTAGCTCCTACGAGCAGTACTTC
TRBV5-1,NA,15,TRBJ2-7,TRBD1,CASSLGQGARYEQYF,TGCGCCAGCAGCTTGGGACAGGGGGCGCGTTACGAGCAGTACTTC
TRBV7-9,NA,14,TRBJ1-4,NA,CASSNRDRNEKLFF,TGTGCCAGCAGCAACCGGGACCGGAATGAAAAACTGTTTTTT
TRBV7-2,few,16,TRBJ2-3,NA,CASSRYGGALTDTQYF,TGTGCCAGCAGCCGATACGGGGGAGCTCTCACAGATACGCAGTATTTT
TRBV4-1,few,14,TRBJ1-4,TRBD1,CASSPTGNEAKLFF,TGCGCCAGCAGCCCGACAGGGAATGAGGCAAAACTGTTTTTT
TRBV12-3/TRBV12-4,few,14,TRBJ1-2,TRBD1,CASRATARGFGYTF,TGTGCCAGCAGGGCTACCGCCAGGGGGTTTGGCTACACCTTC